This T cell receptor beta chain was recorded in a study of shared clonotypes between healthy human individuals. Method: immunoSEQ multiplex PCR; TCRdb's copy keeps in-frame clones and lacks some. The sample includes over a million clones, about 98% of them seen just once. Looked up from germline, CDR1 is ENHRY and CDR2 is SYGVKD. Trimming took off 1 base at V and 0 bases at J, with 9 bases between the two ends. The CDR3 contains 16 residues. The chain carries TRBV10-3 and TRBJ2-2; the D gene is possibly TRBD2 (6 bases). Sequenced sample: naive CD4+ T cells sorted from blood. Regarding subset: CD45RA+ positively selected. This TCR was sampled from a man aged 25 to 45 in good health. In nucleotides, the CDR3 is TGTGCCATCAGTGAGTGGACTAATACGAACACCGGGGAGCTGTTTTTT. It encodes CAISEWTNTNTGELFF.